In this sample, the clone carrying this T cell receptor (beta chain) turned up once. Its antigen remains unidentified. Germline V gene data show CDR1 as SGHRS and CDR2 as YFSETQ. The CDR3 has 16 residues. V lost 7 bases, J lost 2 bases, and 12 bases stayed unmatched. This sample is part of a study of cytomegalovirus exposure and HLA in healthy donors. Whole-study context: Most donors, 80% to 90% of roughly 400 genotyped, fell in the Caucasian-associated ancestry cluster.

The PCR made use of 60 Vbeta and 13 Jbeta primers. TCRdb's copy holds only in-frame clones and misses some; the assay was immunoSEQ multiplex PCR. The sample has fewer than 200,000 clones; 81% are singletons. Overall study results and limits: Donors belonging to an Asian-associated ancestry cluster reportedly showed fewer N-insertions in productive TCRs than the approximately 640-donor mean, according to what a later analysis found. The authors listed 150 or so TCR beta chains as cytomegalovirus-associated.

This chain connects TRBV5-1 to TRBJ2-1; 7 bases are shared with TRBD1. The origin of this receptor is a man aged 40-50 years in good health and CMV-seropositive. The sample comprised PBMCs. The CDR3: CASVPGTGTAYNEQFF. The CDR3 DNA reads as TGCGCCAGCGTTCCTGGCACCGGGACAGCCTACAATGAGCAGTTCTTC.